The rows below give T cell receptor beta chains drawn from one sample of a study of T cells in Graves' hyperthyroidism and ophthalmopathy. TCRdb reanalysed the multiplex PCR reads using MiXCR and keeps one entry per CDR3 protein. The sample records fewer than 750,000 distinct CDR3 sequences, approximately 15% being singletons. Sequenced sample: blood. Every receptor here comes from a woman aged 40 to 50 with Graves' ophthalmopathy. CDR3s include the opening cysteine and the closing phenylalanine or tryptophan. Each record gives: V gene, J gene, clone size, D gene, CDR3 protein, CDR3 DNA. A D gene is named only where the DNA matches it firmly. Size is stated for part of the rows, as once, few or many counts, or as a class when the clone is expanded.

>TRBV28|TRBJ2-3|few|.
CASTERGKVDTQYF
TGTGCCAGCACCGAAAGGGGAAAGGTAGATACGCAGTATTTT
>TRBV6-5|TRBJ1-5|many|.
CASSYSSVHQPQHF
TGTGCCAGCAGTTACTCGTCCGTTCACCAGCCCCAGCATTTT
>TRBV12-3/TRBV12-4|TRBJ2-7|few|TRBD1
CASSLGGQMGSYEQYF
TGTGCCAGCAGTCTTGGGGGACAGATGGGATCCTACGAGCAGTACTTC
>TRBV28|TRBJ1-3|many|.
CATSAARNSGNTIYF
TGTGCCACCTCCGCGGCACGGAACTCTGGAAACACCATATATTTT
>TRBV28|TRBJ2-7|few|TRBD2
CASSPASGSMYEQYF
TGTGCCAGCAGTCCCGCTAGCGGGAGTATGTACGAGCAGTACTTC
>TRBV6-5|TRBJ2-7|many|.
CASSYSGGYEQHF
TGTGCCAGCAGTTACTCCGGTGGATACGAGCAGCACTTC
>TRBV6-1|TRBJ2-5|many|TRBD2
CASSTPGLAGEGETQYF
TGTGCCAGCAGTACCCCGGGACTAGCGGGAGAAGGGGAGACCCAGTACTTC
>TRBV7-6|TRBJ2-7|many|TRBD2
CASSSGVAGGSYEQYF
TGTGCCAGCAGCTCAGGGGTAGCGGGAGGATCCTACGAGCAGTACTTC
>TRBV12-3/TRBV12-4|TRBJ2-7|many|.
CASSPNEGLEQYF
TGTGCCAGCAGTCCCAACGAGGGCCTCGAGCAGTACTTC
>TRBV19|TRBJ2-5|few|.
CASSNLNTGNQETQYF
TGTGCCAGTAGTAATCTGAACACAGGGAACCAAGAGACCCAGTACTTC
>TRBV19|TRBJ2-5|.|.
CATRAGGAQYF
TGTGCCACTAGGGCCGGAGGGGCCCAGTACTTC
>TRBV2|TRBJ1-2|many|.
CASSGINRDTTNYGYTF
TGTGCCAGCAGTGGGATAAACCGGGACACCACTAACTATGGCTACACCTTC
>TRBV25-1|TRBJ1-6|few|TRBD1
CASRAAGTGAFNSPLHF
TGTGCCAGCAGGGCCGCCGGGACAGGGGCTTTTAATTCACCCCTCCACTTT
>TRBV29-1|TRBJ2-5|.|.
CSVAGVETQYF
TGCAGCGTTGCCGGGGTAGAGACCCAGTACTTC
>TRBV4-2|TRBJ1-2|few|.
CASSQDTGSHDGYTF
TGTGCCAGCAGCCAAGATACAGGTTCCCACGATGGCTACACCTTC
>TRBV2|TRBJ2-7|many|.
CASSEVGRGEQYF
TGTGCCAGCAGTGAAGTGGGAAGGGGCGAGCAGTACTTC
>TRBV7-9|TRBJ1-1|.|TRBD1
CASSFQGQGSTEAFF
TGTGCCAGCAGCTTCCAAGGACAGGGGTCCACTGAAGCTTTCTTT
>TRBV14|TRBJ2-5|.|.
CASSPTGRATQYF
TGTGCCAGCAGTCCAACAGGGCGTGCGACCCAGTACTTC
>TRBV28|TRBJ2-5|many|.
CASSLIEYETQYF
TGTGCCAGCAGTTTAATAGAGTACGAGACCCAGTACTTC
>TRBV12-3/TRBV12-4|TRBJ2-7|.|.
CASSFAGPPGEQYF
TGTGCCAGCAGTTTCGCGGGACCGCCCGGCGAGCAGTACTTC
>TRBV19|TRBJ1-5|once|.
CASSILVSLSNQPQHF
TGTGCCAGTAGTATCCTGGTCTCCCTTAGCAATCAGCCCCAGCATTTT
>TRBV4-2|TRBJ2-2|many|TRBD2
CASSQGGLAGAKGLFF
TGTGCCAGCAGCCAAGGGGGACTAGCGGGAGCCAAAGGGCTGTTTTTT
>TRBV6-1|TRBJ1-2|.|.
CASGGTLKNYGYTF
TGTGCCAGCGGGGGGACGCTAAAGAATTATGGCTACACCTTC
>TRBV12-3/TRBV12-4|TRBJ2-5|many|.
CASSLWASGHQETQYF
TGTGCCAGCAGTCTCTGGGCGTCAGGCCATCAAGAGACCCAGTACTTC
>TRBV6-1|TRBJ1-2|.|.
CATSERGDYGYTF
TGTGCCACCAGTGAGCGGGGCGACTATGGCTACACCTTC
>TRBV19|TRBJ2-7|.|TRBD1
CASSMDGQGGLEQYF
TGTGCCAGTAGTATGGATGGACAGGGCGGCCTCGAGCAGTACTTC
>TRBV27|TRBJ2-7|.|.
CATALDFAYEQYF
TGTGCCACTGCCTTGGACTTTGCCTACGAGCAGTACTTC
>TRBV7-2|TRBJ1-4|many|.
CASSFAAEKLFF
TGTGCCAGCAGCTTTGCGGCTGAAAAACTGTTTTTT
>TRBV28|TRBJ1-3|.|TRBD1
CASSLSDRLSSGNTIYF
TGTGCCAGCAGTTTATCGGACAGGCTGAGCTCTGGAAACACCATATATTTT
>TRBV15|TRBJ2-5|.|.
CATSAPGPCYF
TGTGCCACCAGCGCGCCGGGACCTTGTTACTTC
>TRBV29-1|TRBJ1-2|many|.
CSVESVGANYGYTF
TGCAGCGTTGAATCGGTGGGGGCCAACTATGGCTACACCTTC
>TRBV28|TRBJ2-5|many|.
CASSPPTGYGETQYF
TGTGCCAGCAGCCCGCCTACAGGGTATGGAGAGACCCAGTACTTC
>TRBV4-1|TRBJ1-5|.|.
CASSPQEGRDQPQHF
TGCGCCAGCAGCCCACAAGAGGGGAGGGATCAGCCCCAGCATTTT
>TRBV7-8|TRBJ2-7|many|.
CASSLEGTEQYF
TGTGCCAGCAGCTTAGAAGGGACCGAGCAGTACTTC
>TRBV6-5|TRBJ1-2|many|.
CASSYDGVGVSHYGYTF
TGTGCCAGCAGTTATGACGGGGTCGGGGTTAGTCACTATGGCTACACCTTC
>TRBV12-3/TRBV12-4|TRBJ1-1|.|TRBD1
CASSAGRGRSEAFF
TGTGCCAGCAGCGCAGGGAGGGGGCGATCTGAAGCTTTCTTT
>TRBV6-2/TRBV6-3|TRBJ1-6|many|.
CASSPPRGWDSPLHF
TGTGCCAGCAGTCCACCGAGAGGGTGGGATTCACCCCTCCACTTT